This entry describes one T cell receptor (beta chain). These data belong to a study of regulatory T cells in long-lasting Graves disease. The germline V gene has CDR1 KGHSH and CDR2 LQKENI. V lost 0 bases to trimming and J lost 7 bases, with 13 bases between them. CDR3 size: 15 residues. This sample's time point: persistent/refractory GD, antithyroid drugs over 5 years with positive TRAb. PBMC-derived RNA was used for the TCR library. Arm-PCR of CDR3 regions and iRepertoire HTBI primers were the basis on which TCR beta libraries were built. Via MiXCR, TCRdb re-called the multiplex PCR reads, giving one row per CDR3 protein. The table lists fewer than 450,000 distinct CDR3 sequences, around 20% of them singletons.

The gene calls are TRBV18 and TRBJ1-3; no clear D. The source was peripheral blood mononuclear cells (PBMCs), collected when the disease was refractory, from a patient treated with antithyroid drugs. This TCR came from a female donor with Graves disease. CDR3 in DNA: TGTGCCAGCTCACCACCGGGTGCGGTGGCGAACACCATATATTTT. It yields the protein CASSPPGAVANTIYF. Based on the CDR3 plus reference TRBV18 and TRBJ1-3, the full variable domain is NAGVMQNPRHLVRRRGQEARLRCSPMKGHSHVYWYRQLPEEGLKFMVYLQKENIIDESGMPKERFSAEFPKEGPSILRIQQVVRGDSAAYFCASSPPGAVANTIYFGEGSWLTVV.